This TCR beta chain was documented in a study of cytomegalovirus exposure and HLA in healthy donors. Study-wide results and caveats: Several top significant clusters appeared, in a later analysis, to be linked to common viral pathogens. Sequencing depth across donors, presence/absence analyses assumed, was roughly uniform. Associated with HLA alleles at 0.05 false discovery rate in a later analysis were fewer than 20,000 TCR beta sequences.

With 60 Vbeta and 13 Jbeta primers, the PCR was carried out. Method: immunoSEQ multiplex PCR; TCRdb's copy keeps in-frame clones and lacks some. The profile shows some 180,000 clones, less than 80% of them singletons. The length of the CDR3 is 13 residues. V gave up 0 bases and J gave up 14 bases, with 16 bases separating them. Germline V gene sequence: CDR1 SGHKS, CDR2 YYEKEE (reference sequence). Worth noting for this clone: As yet, its antigen is unknown.

The sample was PBMCs. The rearrangement links TRBV5-5 to TRBJ2-3; maybe TRBD2 (6 bases). The clonotype was recovered from a man between 18 and 35 years old in good health and CMV-seronegative. The CDR3 DNA sequence: TGTGCCAGCAGCTTGGGGGTAGACGGGAGTAGGTATTTT. Translated: CASSLGVDGSRYF.